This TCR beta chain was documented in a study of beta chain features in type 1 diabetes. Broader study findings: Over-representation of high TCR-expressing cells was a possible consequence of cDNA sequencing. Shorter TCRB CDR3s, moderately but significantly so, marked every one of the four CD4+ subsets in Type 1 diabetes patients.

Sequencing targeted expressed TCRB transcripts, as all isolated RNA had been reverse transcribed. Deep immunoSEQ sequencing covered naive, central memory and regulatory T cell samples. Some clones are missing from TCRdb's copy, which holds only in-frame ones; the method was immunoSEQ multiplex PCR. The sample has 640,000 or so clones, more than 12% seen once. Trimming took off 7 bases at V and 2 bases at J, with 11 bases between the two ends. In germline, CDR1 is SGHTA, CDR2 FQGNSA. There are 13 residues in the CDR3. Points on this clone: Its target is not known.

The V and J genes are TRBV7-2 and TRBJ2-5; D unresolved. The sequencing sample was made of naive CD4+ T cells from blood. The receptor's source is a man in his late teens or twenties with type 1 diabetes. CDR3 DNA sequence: TGTGCCAGCACCCCGTCGGCTCAAGAGACCCAGTACTTC. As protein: CASTPSAQETQYF.